Each of the 18 T cell receptor beta chains below was sequenced from the same sample in a study of blood T cells in healthy people across ages. Next came a second PCR, run for about 6 to 12 cycles, which used a sample-barcoded 5' primer along with a J-beta primer mix. TCRdb reprocessed the 5' RACE reads via MiXCR and lists one record per CDR3 protein. Among about 1.7 million distinct CDR3 sequences, roughly 27% were seen once, and the ten largest hold roughly 8%. Sequencing input: blood. These receptors were taken from a woman aged 30 to 39 in good health.

This clonotype was seen ten or more times. The J gene is TRBJ2-7, the V gene TRBV10-3; 7 bases align to TRBD2. The CDR3 has 13 residues. Trimming at V came to 8 bases and at J to 0 bases, leaving 4 bases not matched to a gene. Germline CDR1 and CDR2: ENHRY and SYGVKD. CDR3: CAIRGGSSYEQYF. In nucleotides, the CDR3 is TGTGCCATCCGGGGAGGGAGCTCCTACGAGCAGTACTTC.

This clonotype was found a few times. V usage is TRBV14 and J usage is TRBJ2-7; 9 nucleotides agree with TRBD2. The J segment lost 7 bases and the V segment lost 1 base, leaving 8 bases of the junction unmatched. The CDR3 has 15 residues. The V gene's germline CDR1 is SGHDN and CDR2 FVKESK. The CDR3 DNA sequence: TGTGCCAGCAGCCAAGGAGCGGGAGGTTTGCGTGAGCAGTACTTC. It translates to CASSQGAGGLREQYF.

This chain connects TRBV12-3 or TRBV12-4 to TRBJ1-4; 7 bases are a match to TRBD1. The V and J ends lost 6 bases and 6 bases, in that order; junction bases with no gene match: 4. This CDR3 contains 13 residues. DNA of the CDR3: TGTGCCAGCAGCTGGACAGGCCATGAAAAACTGTTTTTT. It is translated as CASSWTGHEKLFF.

As to this clonotype: This could be a read error, since a much larger clone is one nucleotide away. V usage is TRBV9 and J usage is TRBJ2-3; TRBD1 matches at 11 bases. Per germline, CDR1 SGDLS and CDR2 YYNGEE. The ends lost 3 bases at V and 2 bases at J; junction bases unmatched: 17. The CDR3 has 20 residues. CDR3 sequence reads: CASSGTGGHSQPRHTDTQYF. The CDR3 region has the DNA TGTGCCAGCAGCGGGACAGGGGGCCACTCTCAACCCCGGCACACAGATACGCAGTATTTT.

This sequence joins TRBV20-1 and TRBJ1-1; no definite D call. There are 14 residues in the CDR3. Trimming took 6 bases from V and 1 from J, leaving 15 bases between them. Germline assignment: CDR1 DFQATT and CDR2 SNEGSKA (reference sequence). The CDR3 DNA sequence: TGCAGTGCGCAAATGCGGCAGCGGAACACTGAAGCTTTCTTT. As protein: CSAQMRQRNTEAFF.

This rearrangement joins TRBV7-9 to TRBJ1-2; tentatively, D is TRBD1 (6 bases). This CDR3 is built from 14 residues. Trimming shortened V by 5 bases and J by 4 bases, and 14 bases separated the two germline ends. Per germline, CDR1 SEHNR and CDR2 FQNEAQ (reference sequence). The CDR3 coding sequence is TGTGCCAGCAGCCCCGCGGGACACTCCTATGGCTACACCTTC. Translation: CASSPAGHSYGYTF.

This chain joins TRBV6-6 and TRBJ2-1; 7 bases fit TRBD1. Germline V lookup: CDR1 MNHNY, CDR2 SVGAGI (reference sequence). V gave up 9 bases and J gave up 7 bases; unmatched junction bases: 9. This CDR3 spans 13 amino acids. CDR3 sequence reads: CASGPGQQNEQFF. The CDR3 DNA sequence: TGTGCCAGTGGGCCGGGACAGCAGAATGAGCAGTTCTTC.

This clonotype was recorded a few times. The chain uses TRBV27 and TRBJ1-5, with TRBD1 as a possible D gene (6 bases). Germline V gives CDR1 MNHEY, CDR2 SMNVEV (reference sequence). The V gene lost 2 bases and the J gene lost 4 bases, with 12 bases spanning the gap. This CDR3 has 15 amino acids. DNA of the CDR3: TGTGCCAGCAGTTTACAGGGGAGGATGAATCAGCCCCAGCATTTT. Translating gives CASSLQGRMNQPQHF.

A few counts support this clonotype. A read error is possible here, since a much larger clone lies one base away. This chain links TRBV20-1 with TRBJ2-5, with 8 bases matching TRBD2. Germline values: CDR1 DFQATT, CDR2 SNEGSKA (reference sequence). The CDR3 runs 14 residues. V shed 1 base, J shed 11 bases, and the junction held 12 bases outside the gene matches. CDR3 in amino acids: CSARGLAGSNEQYF. The CDR3 nucleotides read TGCAGTGCTAGAGGGTTAGCGGGGAGCAATGAGCAGTACTTC.

This chain joins TRBV29-1 and TRBJ1-1, with 10 bases matching TRBD1. With 6 bases clipped from V and 4 bases from J, the junction kept 5 bases outside the gene matches. CDR1 is SQVTM, CDR2 ANQGSEA, per germline. The CDR3 spans 13 residues. CDR3 DNA: TGCAGCGTCCGGGACAGGGGACCCACTGAAGCTTTCTTT. Protein: CSVRDRGPTEAFF.

This clonotype was counted a few times. This chain links TRBV20-1 with TRBJ2-5; 7 positions agree with TRBD2. The CDR3 runs 15 residues. The V gene's germline CDR1 is DFQATT and CDR2 SNEGSKA (reference sequence). V was clipped by 3 bases and J by 2 bases; unmatched bases: 9. The CDR3 bases are TGCAGTGCTAGGACACCTACGGGAGGTCAAGAGACCCAGTACTTC. Encoded protein: CSARTPTGGQETQYF.

This clonotype was detected many times. This chain joins TRBV12-3 or TRBV12-4 and TRBJ2-3; 10 bases match TRBD2. The CDR3 is made up of 16 amino acids. The V and J ends lost 7 bases and 1 base, in that order; junction bases with no gene match: 8. The CDR3 spells CASTSSGTSGTDTQYF. The DNA of the CDR3 is TGTGCCAGCACCTCATCCGGGACTAGCGGCACAGATACGCAGTATTTT.

This chain connects TRBV5-1 to TRBJ2-5; D is uncertain. Germline values: CDR1 SGHRS, CDR2 YFSETQ. The CDR3 runs to 17 residues. The V gene lost 5 bases and the J gene lost 6 bases, with 26 bases spanning the gap. The CDR3 nucleotides read TGCGCCAGCAGTTACCCAATGTATGGAGCATTGGAGAAGACCCAGTACTTC. It encodes CASSYPMYGALEKTQYF.

The chain couples TRBV28 to TRBJ2-1; 7 bases agree with TRBD2. After removal of 7 bases from V and 4 bases from J, the junction contained 10 bases not matched to a gene. The CDR3 runs 15 residues. The germline CDR1 and CDR2 sequences are MDHEN and SYDVKM. The CDR3 DNA follows: TGTGCCAGCATCTCCACCGGGGGGAGTTACAATGAGCAGTTCTTC. Translation gives CASISTGGSYNEQFF.

Regarding this clonotype: A much bigger clone sits one base away, suggesting this may be a read error. This chain connects TRBV12-3 or TRBV12-4 to TRBJ2-7; 13 bases fit TRBD2. Losses at the gene ends were 8 bases for V and 4 bases for J; bases not matched to a gene: 8. The CDR3 runs 15 residues. The CDR3 bases are TGTGCCAGCGGGTGGACTAGCGGGAGTAATTACGAGCAGTACTTC. Protein sequence: CASGWTSGSNYEQYF.

This clonotype appeared once. The chain uses TRBV12-3 or TRBV12-4 and TRBJ2-1; TRBD1 aligns across 8 bases. The CDR3 extends over 19 amino acids. After removal of 5 bases from V and 6 bases from J, the junction contained 21 bases not matched to a gene. The CDR3 here is CASSPTYAGQVRGGNEQFF. CDR3 DNA: TGTGCCAGCAGTCCCACATACGCGGGACAGGTAAGAGGTGGCAATGAGCAGTTCTTC.

This clonotype was seen only a few times. This sequence joins TRBV20-1 and TRBJ1-1, with D uncertain. The germline V and J ends were trimmed by 3 bases and 1 base, with 9 bases remaining between them. The CDR3 loop spans 13 amino acids. Germline V gene data show CDR1 as DFQATT and CDR2 as SNEGSKA (reference sequence). CDR3 residues: CSASLGPNTEAFF. The CDR3 DNA follows: TGCAGTGCTAGTCTAGGACCGAACACTGAAGCTTTCTTT.

This sequence joins TRBV7-8 and TRBJ2-2, with unresolved D. CDR1 SGHVS and CDR2 FQNEAQ come from the germline V gene. The V and J ends lost 8 bases and 6 bases respectively, with 13 bases between them. This CDR3 region has 13 residues. In nucleotides, the CDR3 is TGTGCCAGCGGAGTAAATATCGCCGGGGAGCTGTTTTTT. As protein: CASGVNIAGELFF.